The next 5 T cell receptor beta chains were all read from a single sample in a study of cytomegalovirus exposure and HLA in healthy donors. PCR amplification relied on 60 Vbeta primers (plus 13 Jbeta primers). Assay used: immunoSEQ multiplex PCR; TCRdb lists only in-frame clones, some missing. The data show roughly 150,000 clones, around 80% seen once. Sequencing was carried out using PBMCs. The receptors originated from a male donor in good health and CMV-seronegative.

The rearrangement joins TRBV7-9 to TRBJ1-1, with no clear D. The ends were cut back, 2 bases at V and 10 bases at J, with 11 bases in the middle. Per the germline V gene, CDR1 is SEHNR and CDR2 is FQNEAQ (reference sequence). The CDR3 consists of 12 residues. CDR3 loop: CASSLPFGLAFF. CDR3 nucleotide sequence: TGTGCCAGCAGCTTACCCTTTGGGCTAGCTTTCTTT.

This chain connects TRBV4-2 to TRBJ2-5; 9 positions agree with TRBD1. This CDR3 has 15 amino acids. V was clipped by 4 bases and J by 1 base; unmatched bases: 4. The germline V gene encodes CDR1 LGHNA and CDR2 YNFKEQ. The CDR3 reads CASSRDRALQETQYF. CDR3 sequence (DNA): TGTGCCAGCAGCCGGGACAGGGCCCTCCAAGAGACCCAGTACTTC.

The chain links TRBV6-5 to TRBJ2-7, with 11 bases aligning to TRBD2. V was pared by 0 bases and J by 6 bases, with 4 bases of the junction left unmatched. Germline V lookup: CDR1 MNHEY, CDR2 SVGAGI. The CDR3 totals 15 residues. CDR3 sequence reads: CASSYSALAGGEQYF. CDR3 in DNA: TGTGCCAGCAGTTACTCGGCCCTAGCGGGGGGCGAGCAGTACTTC.

The J gene is TRBJ2-1, the V gene TRBV5-1; 14 nucleotides agree with TRBD2. The CDR3 runs 19 residues. The V and J ends lost 4 bases and 7 bases, in that order; junction bases with no gene match: 16. The V gene's germline CDR1 is SGHRS and CDR2 YFSETQ. The CDR3 DNA reads as TGCGCCAGCAGCCTGCAGACCACGACCGGGACTAGCGGGGGTAATGAGCAGTTCTTC. Protein product: CASSLQTTTGTSGGNEQFF.

The rearrangement links TRBV6-1 to TRBJ1-5; D not resolved. Per the germline V gene, CDR1 is MNHNS and CDR2 is SASEGT. The V end was cut by 5 bases, the J end by 1 base, with 6 bases between. The CDR3 covers 13 residues. Here the CDR3 DNA reads TGTGCCAGCAGTACCCTAAGCAATCAGCCCCAGCATTTT. Its translation is CASSTLSNQPQHF.